This entry is about one T cell receptor beta chain. Method: immunoSEQ multiplex PCR; TCRdb's copy keeps in-frame clones and lacks some. The repertoire consists of roughly 300,000 clones, with approximately 84% occurring once and the leading ten covering about 4.6%. These data belong to a study of blood T cell repertoires in COVID-19. For the study at large: Both acute and convalescent COVID-19 samples were obtained from the United States, Italy and Spain.

Individuals drawn from approximately 26 US areas were roughly 18 to 95 years old. Researchers sorted participants into cohorts using their self-reported clinical history. Two negative PCRs, clearance, or symptom resolution were required of recovered Cohort 3 donors. The source of this sequence is a young man who had recovered from COVID-19. The sample consisted of PBMCs or T cells enriched from blood (not recorded which).

CDR3 in DNA: TGTGCCAGCAGCCAAGTTTTCGACGGGGACTATGGCTACACCTTC. Translating gives CASSQVFDGDYGYTF. This chain links TRBV3-1 (or the pseudogene TRBV3-2) with TRBJ1-2; D ambiguous. This CDR3 is 15 amino acids long. Germline CDR1 LGHDT, CDR2 YNNKEL (reference sequence). V lost 1 base and J lost 3, with 12 bases in between.